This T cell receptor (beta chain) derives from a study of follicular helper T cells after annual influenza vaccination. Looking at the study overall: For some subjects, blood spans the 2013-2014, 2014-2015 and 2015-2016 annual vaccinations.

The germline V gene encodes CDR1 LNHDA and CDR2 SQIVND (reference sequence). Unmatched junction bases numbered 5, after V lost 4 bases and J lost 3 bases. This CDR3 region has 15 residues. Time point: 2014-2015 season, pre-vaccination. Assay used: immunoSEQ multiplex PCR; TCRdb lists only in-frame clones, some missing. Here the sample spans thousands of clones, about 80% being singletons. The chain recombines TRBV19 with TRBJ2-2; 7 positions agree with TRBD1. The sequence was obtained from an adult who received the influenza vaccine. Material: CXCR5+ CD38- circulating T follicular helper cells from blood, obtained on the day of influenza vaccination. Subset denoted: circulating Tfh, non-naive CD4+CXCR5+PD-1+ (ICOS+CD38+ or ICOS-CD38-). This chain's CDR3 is CASSTYRGYTGELFF. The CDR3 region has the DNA TGTGCCAGTAGTACCTACAGGGGTTACACCGGGGAGCTGTTTTTT.